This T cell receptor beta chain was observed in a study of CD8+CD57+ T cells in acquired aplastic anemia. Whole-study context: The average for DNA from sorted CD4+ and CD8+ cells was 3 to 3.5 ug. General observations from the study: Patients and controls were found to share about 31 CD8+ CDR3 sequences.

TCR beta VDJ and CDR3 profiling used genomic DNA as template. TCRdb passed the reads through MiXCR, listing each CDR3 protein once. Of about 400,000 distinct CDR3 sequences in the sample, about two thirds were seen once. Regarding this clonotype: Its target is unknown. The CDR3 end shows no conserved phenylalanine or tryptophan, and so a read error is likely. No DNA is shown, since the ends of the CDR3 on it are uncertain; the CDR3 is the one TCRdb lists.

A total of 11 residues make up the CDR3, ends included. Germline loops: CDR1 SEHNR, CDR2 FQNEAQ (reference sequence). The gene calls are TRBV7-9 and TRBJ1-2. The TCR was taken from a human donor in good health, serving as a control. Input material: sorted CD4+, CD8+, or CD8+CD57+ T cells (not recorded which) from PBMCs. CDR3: CATHRSYGYTC.